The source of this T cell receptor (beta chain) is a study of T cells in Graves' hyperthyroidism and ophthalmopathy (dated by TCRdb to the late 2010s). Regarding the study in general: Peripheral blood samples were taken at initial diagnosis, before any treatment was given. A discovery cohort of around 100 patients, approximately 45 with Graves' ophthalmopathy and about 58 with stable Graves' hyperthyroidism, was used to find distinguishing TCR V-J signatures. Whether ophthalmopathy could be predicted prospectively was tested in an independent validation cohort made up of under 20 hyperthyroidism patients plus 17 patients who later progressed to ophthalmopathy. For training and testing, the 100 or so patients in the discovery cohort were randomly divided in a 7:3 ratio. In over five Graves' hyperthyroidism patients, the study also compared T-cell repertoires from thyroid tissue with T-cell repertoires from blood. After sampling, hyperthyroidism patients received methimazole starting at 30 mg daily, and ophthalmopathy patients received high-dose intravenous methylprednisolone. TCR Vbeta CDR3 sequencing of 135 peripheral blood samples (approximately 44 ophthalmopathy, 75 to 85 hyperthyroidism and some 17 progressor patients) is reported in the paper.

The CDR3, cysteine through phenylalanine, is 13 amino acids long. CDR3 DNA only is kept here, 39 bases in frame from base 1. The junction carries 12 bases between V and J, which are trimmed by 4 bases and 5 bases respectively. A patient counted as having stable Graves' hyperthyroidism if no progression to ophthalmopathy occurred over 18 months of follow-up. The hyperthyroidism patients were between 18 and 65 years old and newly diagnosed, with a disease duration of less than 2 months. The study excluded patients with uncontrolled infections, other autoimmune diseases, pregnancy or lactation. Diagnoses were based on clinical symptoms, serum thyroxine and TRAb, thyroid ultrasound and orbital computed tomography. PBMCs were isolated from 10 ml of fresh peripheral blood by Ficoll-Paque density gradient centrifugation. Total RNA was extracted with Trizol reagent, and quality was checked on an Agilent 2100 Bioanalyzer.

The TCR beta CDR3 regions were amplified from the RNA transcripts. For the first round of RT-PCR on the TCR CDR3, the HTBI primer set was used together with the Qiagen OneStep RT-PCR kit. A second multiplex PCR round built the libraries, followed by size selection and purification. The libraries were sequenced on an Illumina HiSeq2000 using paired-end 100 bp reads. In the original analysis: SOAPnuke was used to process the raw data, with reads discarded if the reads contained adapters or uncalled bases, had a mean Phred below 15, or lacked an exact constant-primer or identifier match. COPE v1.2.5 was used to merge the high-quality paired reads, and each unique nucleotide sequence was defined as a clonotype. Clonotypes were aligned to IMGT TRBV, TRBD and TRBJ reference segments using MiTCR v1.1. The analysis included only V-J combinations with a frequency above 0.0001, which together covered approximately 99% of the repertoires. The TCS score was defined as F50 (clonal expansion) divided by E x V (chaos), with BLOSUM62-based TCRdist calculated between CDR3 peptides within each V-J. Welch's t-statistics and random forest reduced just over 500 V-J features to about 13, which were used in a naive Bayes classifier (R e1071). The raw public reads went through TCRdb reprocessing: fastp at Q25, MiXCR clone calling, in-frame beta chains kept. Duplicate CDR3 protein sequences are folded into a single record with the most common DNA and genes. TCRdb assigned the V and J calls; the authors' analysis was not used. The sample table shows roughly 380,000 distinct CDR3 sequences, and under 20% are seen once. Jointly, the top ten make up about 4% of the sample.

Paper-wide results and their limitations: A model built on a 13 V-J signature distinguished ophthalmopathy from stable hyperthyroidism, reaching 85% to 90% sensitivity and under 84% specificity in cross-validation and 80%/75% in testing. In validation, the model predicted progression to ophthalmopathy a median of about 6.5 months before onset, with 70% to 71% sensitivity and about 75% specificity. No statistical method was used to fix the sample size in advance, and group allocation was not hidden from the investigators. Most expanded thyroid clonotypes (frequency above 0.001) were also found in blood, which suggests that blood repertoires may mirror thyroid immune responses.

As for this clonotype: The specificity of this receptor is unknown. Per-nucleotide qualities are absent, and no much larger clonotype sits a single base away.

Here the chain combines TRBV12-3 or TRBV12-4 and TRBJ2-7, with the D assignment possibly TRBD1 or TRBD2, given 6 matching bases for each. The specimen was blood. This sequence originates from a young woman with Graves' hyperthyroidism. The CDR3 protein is CASSSTGRNEQYF. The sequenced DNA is TGTGCCAGCAGTTCAACAGGGAGGAACGAGCAGTACTTC.